The clone carrying this T cell receptor (beta chain) occurred a few times. Its antigen is not identified. The data were taken from a study of T-cell reconstitution after alpha-beta-depleted transplantation in children. Findings and caveats of the study: Where alpha-beta T cells came from about two months after transplant was reportedly several hundred expanded graft clones. A year post-transplant, T-cell counts and diversity derived mostly from newly produced T cells. Recipient T cells and thymic progenitors that survived gave rise to the high TCRbeta diversity observed at day 60 in some patients.

TCRbeta library preparation incorporated unique molecular identifiers. A single record per CDR3 protein comes from TCRdb applying MiXCR to the PCR reads. The data hold around 440,000 distinct CDR3 sequences, with roughly a tenth observed a single time. V lost 10 bases and J 9 bases, leaving 16 bases between the germline ends. The CDR3 contains 12 residues. Sequences were derived from PBMCs, sampled before TCRalphabeta/CD19-depleted stem cell transplant. The chain joins TRBV12-3 or TRBV12-4 to TRBJ2-1; tentatively, D is TRBD1 or TRBD2 (5 bases each). The origin of this receptor is a child younger than 10 with inherited bone marrow failure, due to receive a stem cell transplant. The CDR3: CATGTDFGEQFF. The CDR3 bases are TGTGCCACCGGGACGGATTTTGGTGAGCAGTTCTTC.